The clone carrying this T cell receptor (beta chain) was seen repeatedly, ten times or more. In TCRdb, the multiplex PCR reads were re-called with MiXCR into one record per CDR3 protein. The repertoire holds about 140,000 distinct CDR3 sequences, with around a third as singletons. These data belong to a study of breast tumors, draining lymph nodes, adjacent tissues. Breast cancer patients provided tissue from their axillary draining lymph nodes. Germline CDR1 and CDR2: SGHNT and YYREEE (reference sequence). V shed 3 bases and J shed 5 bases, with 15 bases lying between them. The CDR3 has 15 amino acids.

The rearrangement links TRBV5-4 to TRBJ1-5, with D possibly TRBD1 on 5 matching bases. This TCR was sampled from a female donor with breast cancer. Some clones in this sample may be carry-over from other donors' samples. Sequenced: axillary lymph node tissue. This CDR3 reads CASSWGGGRDQPQHF. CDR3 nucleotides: TGTGCCAGCAGCTGGGGCGGGGGACGGGATCAGCCCCAGCATTTT.